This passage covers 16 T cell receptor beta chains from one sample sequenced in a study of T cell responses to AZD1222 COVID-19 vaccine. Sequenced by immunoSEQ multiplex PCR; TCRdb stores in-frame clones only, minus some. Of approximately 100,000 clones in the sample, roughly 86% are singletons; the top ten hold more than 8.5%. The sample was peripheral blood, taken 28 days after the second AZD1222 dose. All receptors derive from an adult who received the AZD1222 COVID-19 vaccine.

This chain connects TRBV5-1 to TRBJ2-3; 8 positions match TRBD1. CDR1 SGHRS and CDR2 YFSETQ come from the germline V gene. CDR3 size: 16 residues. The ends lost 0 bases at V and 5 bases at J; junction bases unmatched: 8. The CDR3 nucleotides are TGCGCCAGCAGCTTGGCCCCCGCAGGGGGCGGAGATACGCAGTATTTT. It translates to CASSLAPAGGGDTQYF.

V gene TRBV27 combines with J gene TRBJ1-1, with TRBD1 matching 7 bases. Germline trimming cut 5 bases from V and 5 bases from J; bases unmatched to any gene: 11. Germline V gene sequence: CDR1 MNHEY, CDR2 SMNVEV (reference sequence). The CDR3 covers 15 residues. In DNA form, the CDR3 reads TGTGCCAGCAGTACCCTACAGGGGTCGAGGACTGAAGCTTTCTTT. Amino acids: CASSTLQGSRTEAFF.

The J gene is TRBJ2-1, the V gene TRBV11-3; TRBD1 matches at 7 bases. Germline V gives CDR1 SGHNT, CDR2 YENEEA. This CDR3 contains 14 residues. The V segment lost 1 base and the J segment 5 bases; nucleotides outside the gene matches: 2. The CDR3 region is CASSLGDRDNEQFF. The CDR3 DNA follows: TGTGCCAGCAGCTTAGGGGACAGAGACAATGAGCAGTTCTTC.

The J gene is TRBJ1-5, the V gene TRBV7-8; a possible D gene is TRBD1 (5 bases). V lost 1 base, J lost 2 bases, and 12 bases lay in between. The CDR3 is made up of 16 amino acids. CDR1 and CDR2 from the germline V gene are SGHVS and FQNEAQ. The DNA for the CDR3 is TGTGCCAGCAGCTTAGTGTCAACAGGAGGCAATCAGCCCCAGCATTTT. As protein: CASSLVSTGGNQPQHF.

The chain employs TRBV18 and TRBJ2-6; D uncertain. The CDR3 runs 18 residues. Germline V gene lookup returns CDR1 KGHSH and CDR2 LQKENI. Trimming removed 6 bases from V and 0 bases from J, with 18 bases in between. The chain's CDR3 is CASSELFSSLSGANVLTF. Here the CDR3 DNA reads TGTGCCAGCTCTGAACTCTTCTCCTCTCTCTCTGGGGCCAACGTCCTGACTTTC.

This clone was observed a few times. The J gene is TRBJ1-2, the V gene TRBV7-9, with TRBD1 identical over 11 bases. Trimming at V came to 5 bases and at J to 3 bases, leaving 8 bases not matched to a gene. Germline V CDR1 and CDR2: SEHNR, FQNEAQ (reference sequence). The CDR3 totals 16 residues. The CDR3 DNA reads TGTGCCAGCAGCGCCGGTCCGGGACAGGGGGACTATGGCTACACCTTC. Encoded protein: CASSAGPGQGDYGYTF.

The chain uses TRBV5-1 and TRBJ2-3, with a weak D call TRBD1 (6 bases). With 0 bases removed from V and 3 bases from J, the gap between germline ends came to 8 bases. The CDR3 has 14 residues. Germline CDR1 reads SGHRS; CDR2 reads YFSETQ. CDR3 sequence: CASSLDRVTDTQYF. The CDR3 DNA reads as TGCGCCAGCAGCTTGGACAGGGTAACAGATACGCAGTATTTT.

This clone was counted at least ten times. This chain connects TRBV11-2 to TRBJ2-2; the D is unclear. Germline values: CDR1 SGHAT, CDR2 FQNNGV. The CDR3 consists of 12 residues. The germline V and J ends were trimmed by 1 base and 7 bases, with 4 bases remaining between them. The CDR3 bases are TGTGCCAGCAGCTTAGGCATCGGGGAGCTGTTTTTT. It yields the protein CASSLGIGELFF.

The DNA for the CDR3 is TGTGCCAGCAGCTTACCTAGCGGTGAGCAGTTCTTC. Protein sequence: CASSLPSGEQFF. This chain joins TRBV7-9 and TRBJ2-1; TRBD2 matches at 7 bases. Looked up from germline, CDR1 is SEHNR and CDR2 is FQNEAQ (reference sequence). The CDR3 spans 12 residues. V trimming: 2 bases; J trimming: 9 bases; junction bases outside the gene matches: 1.

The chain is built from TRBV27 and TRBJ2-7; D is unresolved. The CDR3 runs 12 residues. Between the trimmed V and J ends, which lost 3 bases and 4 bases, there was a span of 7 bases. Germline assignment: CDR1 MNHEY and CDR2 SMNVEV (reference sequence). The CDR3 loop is CASSFRKYEQYF. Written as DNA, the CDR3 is TGTGCCAGCAGTTTCCGCAAGTACGAGCAGTACTTC.

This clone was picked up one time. The CDR3, as DNA: TGTGCCAGCAGCTTAGGCGGGGGGAGGGGAGAGACCCAGTACTTC. It encodes CASSLGGGRGETQYF. The rearrangement joins TRBV11-2 to TRBJ2-5; 8 positions match TRBD2. This CDR3 has 15 residues. J gave up 4 bases and V 1 base, and 5 bases lay outside the gene matches. Germline assignment: CDR1 SGHAT and CDR2 FQNNGV.

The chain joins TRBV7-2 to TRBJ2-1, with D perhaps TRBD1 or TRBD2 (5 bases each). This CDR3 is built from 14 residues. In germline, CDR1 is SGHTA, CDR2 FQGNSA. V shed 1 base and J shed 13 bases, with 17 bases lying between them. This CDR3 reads CASSLGWEGTDQFF. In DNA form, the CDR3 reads TGTGCCAGCAGCTTAGGGTGGGAAGGGACGGACCAGTTCTTC.

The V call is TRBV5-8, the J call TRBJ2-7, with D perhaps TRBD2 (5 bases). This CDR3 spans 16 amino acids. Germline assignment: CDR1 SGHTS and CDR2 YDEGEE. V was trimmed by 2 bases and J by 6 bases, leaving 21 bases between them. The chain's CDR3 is CASSFTPGVPLVEQYF. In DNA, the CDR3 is TGTGCCAGCAGCTTCACCCCCGGGGTTCCTTTAGTCGAGCAGTACTTC.

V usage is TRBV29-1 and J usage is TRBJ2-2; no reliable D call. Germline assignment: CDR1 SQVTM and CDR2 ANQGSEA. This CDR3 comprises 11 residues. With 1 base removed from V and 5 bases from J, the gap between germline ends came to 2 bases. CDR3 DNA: TGCAGCGTTGAAGGGACCGGGGAGCTGTTTTTT. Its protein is CSVEGTGELFF.

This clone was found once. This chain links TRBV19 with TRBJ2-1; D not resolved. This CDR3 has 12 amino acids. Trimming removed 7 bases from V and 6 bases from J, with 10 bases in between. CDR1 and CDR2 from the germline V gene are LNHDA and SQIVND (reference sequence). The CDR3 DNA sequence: TGTGCCAGTATTGGCGTCCGCAATGAGCAGTTCTTC. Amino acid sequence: CASIGVRNEQFF. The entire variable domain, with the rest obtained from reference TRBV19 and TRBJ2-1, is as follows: DGGITQSPKYLFRKEGQNVTLSCEQNLNHDAMYWYRQDPGQGLRLIYYSQIVNDFQKGDIAEGYSVSREKKESFPLTVTSAQKNPTAFYLCASIGVRNEQFFGPGTRLTVL.

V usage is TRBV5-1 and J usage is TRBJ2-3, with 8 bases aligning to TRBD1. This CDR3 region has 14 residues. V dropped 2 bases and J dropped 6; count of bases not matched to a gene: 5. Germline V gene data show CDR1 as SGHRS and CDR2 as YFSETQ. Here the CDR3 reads CASSFGQGGDTQYF. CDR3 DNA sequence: TGCGCCAGCAGCTTCGGACAGGGCGGCGATACGCAGTATTTT.